The TCR beta chain under discussion was sequenced for a study of control samples from healthy donors and cancer patients. V lost 3 bases to trimming and J lost 13 bases; unmatched junction nucleotides: 8. The CDR3 runs to 13 residues. Germline lookup yields CDR1 MGHRA and CDR2 YSYEKL. This clone has just one count. Profiling relied on immunoSEQ multiplex PCR, and the TCRdb table lists in-frame clones only, not all of them. The table records 160,000 or so clones, roughly 95% of them present only once. The TCR comes from a woman aged 25 to 39 in good health. J is TRBJ2-2 and V is TRBV4-1; 7 bases match TRBD2. The sample comprised blood. The CDR3 DNA is TGCGCCAGCAGCCAGAGGACTGGGGAGGGGCTGTTTTTT. This codes for CASSQRTGEGLFF.